The 32 T cell receptor beta chains reported below all come from one sample, sequenced in a study of blood T cell repertoires in COVID-19. Clones were read by immunoSEQ multiplex PCR, and TCRdb kept only the in-frame ones, dropping some. The profile covers hundreds of thousands of clones, with around 84% appearing a single time and 4.4% taken by the ten largest. What was sequenced was peripheral blood. All receptors derive from a man in his forties or fifties with acute or convalescent COVID-19.

V gene TRBV19 combines with J gene TRBJ2-7; 8 nucleotides agree with TRBD1. Germline-derived CDR1 and CDR2 are LNHDA and SQIVND (reference sequence). The CDR3 has 13 residues. V trimming: 6 bases; J trimming: 3 bases; junction bases outside the gene matches: 4. The CDR3 here is CASSSDRGYEQYF. The CDR3 DNA reads TGTGCCAGTAGCAGCGACAGGGGCTACGAGCAGTACTTC.

The V call is TRBV11-2, the J call TRBJ2-5; tentatively, D is TRBD2 (6 bases). Trimming removed 4 bases at V and 5 bases at J, with 14 bases between. This CDR3 is built from 14 residues. CDR1 is SGHAT and CDR2 is FQNNGV in the germline V gene. The CDR3 nucleotides are TGTGCCAGCAGCTCGCAATCAGGAGGGGAGACCCAGTACTTC. Translating gives CASSSQSGGETQYF.

The J gene is TRBJ2-2, the V gene TRBV19; 9 bases fit TRBD1. The germline V gene has CDR1 LNHDA and CDR2 SQIVND (reference sequence). The CDR3 contains 14 residues. With 6 bases clipped from V and 4 bases from J, the junction kept 3 bases outside the gene matches. CDR3 sequence: CASRRTGATGELFF. The CDR3 DNA sequence: TGTGCCAGTAGACGGACAGGGGCCACCGGGGAGCTGTTTTTT.

This chain joins TRBV5-4 and TRBJ2-5; 7 positions match TRBD1. Germline CDR1 SGHNT, CDR2 YYREEE (reference sequence). The length of the CDR3 is 14 residues. J was trimmed by 5 bases and V by 1 base; bases with no gene match: 5. The CDR3 sequence: CASSLKGGAETQYF. The CDR3 DNA reads TGTGCCAGCAGCTTGAAAGGGGGCGCGGAGACCCAGTACTTC. Drawing the rest from reference TRBV5-4 and TRBJ2-5, the complete variable domain is ETGVTQSPTHLIKTRGQQVTLRCSSQSGHNTVSWYQQALGQGPQFIFQYYREEENGRGNFPPRFSGLQFPNYSSELNVNALELDDSALYLCASSLKGGAETQYFGPGTRLLVL.

The rearrangement joins TRBV29-1 to TRBJ1-4; D remains unclear. CDR1 is SQVTM, CDR2 ANQGSEA, per germline. V gave up 8 bases and J gave up 0 bases, with 10 bases separating them. The CDR3 runs 13 residues. The CDR3 DNA is TGCAGCTGCTCCGGTACAACTAATGAAAAACTGTTTTTT. Translation gives CSCSGTTNEKLFF. Supplemented by reference TRBV29-1 and TRBJ1-4, the full variable domain reads SAVISQKPSRDICQRGTSLTIQCQVDSQVTMMFWYRQQPGQSLTLIATANQGSEATYESGFVIDKFPISRPNLTFSTLTVSNMSPEDSSIYLCSCSGTTNEKLFFGSGTQLSVL.

The chain has TRBV18 and TRBJ1-5, with D possibly being TRBD1 (5 bases). CDR3 length equals 14 residues. CDR1 is KGHSH and CDR2 is LQKENI in the germline V gene. The germline V and J ends were trimmed by 2 bases and 4 bases, with 9 bases remaining between them. The CDR3 sequence: CASSPGKGNQPQHF. The CDR3 DNA follows: TGTGCCAGCTCACCAGGAAAGGGGAATCAGCCCCAGCATTTT.

With regard to this clone: The sample carries other DNA sequences with the same CDR3. CDR3 loop: CASSLRQQETQYF. CDR3 sequence (DNA): TGTGCCAGCAGTTTGAGGCAGCAAGAGACCCAGTACTTC. This chain links TRBV27 with TRBJ2-5; D is ambiguous. In germline, CDR1 is MNHEY, CDR2 SMNVEV (reference sequence). The CDR3 extends over 13 amino acids. Trimming removed 3 bases from V and 2 bases from J, with 7 bases in between.

V is TRBV4-2 and J is TRBJ2-7, with a possible D match to TRBD2 (5 bases). The length of the CDR3 is 14 residues. From germline, CDR1 is LGHNA and CDR2 YNFKEQ. V lost 0 bases, J lost 3 bases, and 9 bases lay in between. This chain's CDR3 is CASSQDGMIYEQYF. In nucleotides, the CDR3 is TGTGCCAGCAGCCAAGACGGGATGATCTACGAGCAGTACTTC.

This clone was found once. The chain recombines TRBV7-2 with TRBJ1-1, with D possibly matching TRBD1 (5 bases). The CDR3 length is 13 residues. The germline V gene has CDR1 SGHTA and CDR2 FQGNSA. V was pared by 0 bases and J by 11 bases, with 13 bases between. CDR3 DNA: TGTGCCAGCAGCTTAGCCTACAGACAGAGCGCTTTCTTT. Translation: CASSLAYRQSAFF.

This chain links TRBV3-1 (or the pseudogene TRBV3-2) with TRBJ2-2; possibly TRBD1 for D (5 bases). The CDR3 is 17 amino acids. The V gene's germline CDR1 is LGHDT and CDR2 YNNKEL (reference sequence). V lost 2 bases, J lost 2 bases, and 15 bases lay in between. CDR3 in amino acids: CASSQTGPLGNTGELFF. The CDR3 DNA reads TGTGCCAGCAGCCAAACAGGCCCCTTAGGAAACACCGGGGAGCTGTTTTTT.

This rearrangement joins TRBV7-3 to TRBJ2-5; possible D gene TRBD2, 6 bases. CDR3 length equals 14 residues. V shed 0 bases and J shed 7 bases, with 12 bases lying between them. CDR1 is SGHTA and CDR2 is FQGTGA in the germline V gene. CDR3 in amino acids: CASSLTEGTGTQYF. In DNA, the CDR3 is TGTGCCAGCAGCTTAACGGAGGGGACCGGGACCCAGTACTTC.

The chain couples TRBV18 to TRBJ2-7; D gene ambiguous. CDR1 KGHSH and CDR2 LQKENI come from the germline V gene. The CDR3 consists of 16 residues. V was shortened by 3 bases and J by 0 bases, with 15 bases between the two germline ends. The CDR3 DNA follows: TGTGCCAGCTCACCCTTAAACATCCCCGCCTCCTACGAGCAGTACTTC. Amino acids: CASSPLNIPASYEQYF. Looking up the rest from reference TRBV18 and TRBJ2-7 gives the full variable domain: NAGVMQNPRHLVRRRGQEARLRCSPMKGHSHVYWYRQLPEEGLKFMVYLQKENIIDESGMPKERFSAEFPKEGPSILRIQQVVRGDSAAYFCASSPLNIPASYEQYFGPGTRLTVT.

The rearrangement joins TRBV30 to TRBJ1-4; 9 bases fit TRBD1. V lost 5 bases, J lost 7 bases, and 8 bases stayed unmatched. Germline values: CDR1 GTSNPN, CDR2 SVGIG (reference sequence). The CDR3 consists of 14 residues. CDR3 sequence: CAWVTGGSSEKLFF. The CDR3, as DNA: TGTGCCTGGGTTACAGGGGGCTCGAGTGAAAAACTGTTTTTT.

The chain links TRBV19 to TRBJ2-7; D gene unclear. Trimming stripped 1 base from V and 2 bases from J, with 6 bases between. From germline, CDR1 is LNHDA and CDR2 SQIVND (reference sequence). The CDR3 length is 13 residues. The CDR3 DNA reads as TGTGCCAGTAGTATAGGACACCCCTACGAGCAGTACTTC. This sequence encodes CASSIGHPYEQYF. Full variable domain (remainder filled in from reference TRBV19 and TRBJ2-7): DGGITQSPKYLFRKEGQNVTLSCEQNLNHDAMYWYRQDPGQGLRLIYYSQIVNDFQKGDIAEGYSVSREKKESFPLTVTSAQKNPTAFYLCASSIGHPYEQYFGPGTRLTVT.

The rearrangement links TRBV6-5 to TRBJ1-2; unclear D gene. CDR1 is MNHEY, CDR2 SVGAGI, per germline. The CDR3 is 15 residues long. V was shortened by 2 bases and J by 4 bases, with 14 bases between the two germline ends. As DNA, the CDR3 is TGTGCCAGCAGTTACAGTGGGTCTGGGCTCTATGGCTACACCTTC. Protein product: CASSYSGSGLYGYTF.

V usage is TRBV6-5 and J usage is TRBJ1-1; D uncertain. The CDR3 consists of 16 residues. Germline assignment: CDR1 MNHEY and CDR2 SVGAGI. Trimming removed 2 bases at V and 0 bases at J, with 13 bases between. The CDR3 nucleotides are TGTGCCAGCAGTTACAAGGCAGACTCTTTGAACACTGAAGCTTTCTTT. Translating gives CASSYKADSLNTEAFF.

The rearrangement links TRBV6-5 to TRBJ1-5; 7 bases are a match to TRBD1. The CDR3 extends over 14 amino acids. J was trimmed by 7 bases and V by 6 bases; bases with no gene match: 9. The germline CDR1 and CDR2 sequences are MNHEY and SVGAGI. DNA of the CDR3: TGTGCCAGCAGCGCTGACAGGGCCCCACAGCCCCAGCATTTT. This encodes CASSADRAPQPQHF.

This clone has only one observation. J is TRBJ2-1 and V is TRBV28; maybe TRBD1 (6 bases). CDR1 and CDR2 from the germline V gene are MDHEN and SYDVKM. V shed 3 bases and J shed 7 bases, with 13 bases lying between them. CDR3 length: 14 amino acids. Written as DNA, the CDR3 is TGTGCCAGCAGTTTCCCCCCCGACAGGAATGAGCAGTTCTTC. Translation gives CASSFPPDRNEQFF. The full variable domain, in which reference TRBV28 and TRBJ2-1 provide the parts outside the CDR3, is DVKVTQSSRYLVKRTGEKVFLECVQDMDHENMFWYRQDPGLGLRLIYFSYDVKMKEKGDIPEGYSVSREKKERFSLILESASTNQTSMYLCASSFPPDRNEQFFGPGTRLTVL.

The chain has TRBV6-5 and TRBJ2-7; possibly TRBD1 for D (6 bases). This CDR3 contains 14 residues. In germline, CDR1 is MNHEY, CDR2 SVGAGI. Trimming pared 11 bases from V and 2 bases from J, leaving 19 bases between. The DNA for the CDR3 is TGTGCCGCAGCAATTGGGGGCGCCCCCTACGAGCAGTACTTC. Its translation: CAAAIGGAPYEQYF.

The chain has TRBV5-1 and TRBJ2-3; maybe TRBD1 (6 bases). The germline V and J ends were trimmed by 2 bases and 0 bases, with 10 bases remaining between them. Germline-derived CDR1 and CDR2 are SGHRS and YFSETQ. The CDR3 has 15 amino acids. The CDR3 nucleotides read TGCGCCAGCAGCTTACCACAGGGTAGCACAGATACGCAGTATTTT. Translated, it gives CASSLPQGSTDTQYF. The variable domain in full, with the rest retrieved from reference TRBV5-1 and TRBJ2-3, is KAGVTQTPRYLIKTRGQQVTLSCSPISGHRSVSWYQQTPGQGLQFLFEYFSETQRNKGNFPGRFSGRQFSNSRSEMNVSTLELGDSALYLCASSLPQGSTDTQYFGPGTRLTVL.

The V gene is TRBV30, the J gene TRBJ1-5; tentative D call: TRBD1 (6 bases). Germline CDR1 is GTSNPN and CDR2 is SVGIG (reference sequence). The CDR3 is 13 residues long. The V end was cut by 2 bases, the J end by 4 bases, with 9 bases between. This CDR3 is CAWSLRGNQPQHF. The CDR3 DNA reads TGTGCCTGGAGTCTAAGGGGGAATCAGCCCCAGCATTTT.

This chain links TRBV11-2 with TRBJ2-5; 8 bases line up with TRBD1. Germline loops: CDR1 SGHAT, CDR2 FQNNGV. The CDR3 extends over 13 amino acids. V was clipped by 3 bases and J by 5 bases; unmatched bases: 2. CDR3: CASSFTGGETQYF. The CDR3 region has the DNA TGTGCCAGCAGCTTCACAGGGGGGGAGACCCAGTACTTC.

This clone was detected only once. The rearrangement links TRBV6-5 to TRBJ1-5; no clear D. The V gene's germline CDR1 is MNHEY and CDR2 SVGAGI. V was pared by 7 bases and J by 0 bases, with 7 bases between. The CDR3 runs to 13 residues. DNA of the CDR3: TGTGCCAGCAATAACTTTAGCAATCAGCCCCAGCATTTT. As protein: CASNNFSNQPQHF.

The chain uses TRBV7-2 and TRBJ2-1; D is perhaps TRBD1 (7 bases). The V gene lost 1 base and the J gene lost 4 bases, with 11 bases spanning the gap. The CDR3 is made up of 15 amino acids. Germline V gene lookup returns CDR1 SGHTA and CDR2 FQGNSA. The CDR3 sequence: CASSLGRGEYNEQFF. The CDR3 DNA reads TGTGCCAGCAGCTTAGGCAGGGGGGAGTACAATGAGCAGTTCTTC.

The gene calls are TRBV7-9 and TRBJ2-5; D may be TRBD1 (5 bases). Trimming removed 1 base at V and 4 bases at J, with 7 bases between. Germline V gene data show CDR1 as SEHNR and CDR2 as FQNEAQ (reference sequence). CDR3 size: 13 residues. The CDR3 coding sequence is TGTGCCAGCAGCTTAGGTCAGGGAGAGACCCAGTACTTC. Protein sequence: CASSLGQGETQYF.

This chain uses TRBV7-9 with TRBJ1-4, with D unclear. Germline CDR1 is SEHNR and CDR2 is FQNEAQ (reference sequence). The CDR3 has 16 amino acids. Trimming took off 5 bases at V and 4 bases at J, with 17 bases between the two ends. The CDR3 nucleotides read TGTGCCAGCAGCACCGACCGGACTTCCCTTAATGAAAAACTGTTTTTT. It specifies CASSTDRTSLNEKLFF.

This sequence joins TRBV18 and TRBJ1-2; tentative D call: TRBD1 (5 bases). The CDR3 consists of 14 residues. From germline, CDR1 is KGHSH and CDR2 LQKENI. V lost 2 bases to trimming and J lost 2 bases, with 9 bases between them. DNA of the CDR3: TGTGCCAGCTCACCAGGGGCAGAGAACTATGGCTACACCTTC. It translates to CASSPGAENYGYTF.

This clone was picked up one time. The chain has TRBV5-1 and TRBJ2-1, with 8 bases aligning to TRBD1. The CDR3 sequence is 14 residues long. Germline CDR1 is SGHRS and CDR2 is YFSETQ. V lost 6 bases to trimming and J lost 2 bases; unmatched junction nucleotides: 4. CDR3 residues: CASKAGGAYNEQFF. In DNA form, the CDR3 reads TGCGCCAGCAAGGCAGGGGGCGCCTACAATGAGCAGTTCTTC.

The V and J genes are TRBV18 and TRBJ1-2; perhaps TRBD1 as D (5 bases). The CDR3 loop spans 15 amino acids. V lost 6 bases, J lost 2 bases, and 16 bases lay in between. Germline assignment: CDR1 KGHSH and CDR2 LQKENI. CDR3 bases: TGTGCCAGCTCCCCGAATTCCCAGGGCAACTATGGCTACACCTTC. This encodes CASSPNSQGNYGYTF. Full variable domain (outside the CDR3, taken from reference TRBV18 and TRBJ1-2): NAGVMQNPRHLVRRRGQEARLRCSPMKGHSHVYWYRQLPEEGLKFMVYLQKENIIDESGMPKERFSAEFPKEGPSILRIQQVVRGDSAAYFCASSPNSQGNYGYTFGSGTRLTVV.

V gene TRBV11-2 combines with J gene TRBJ2-7; D is possibly TRBD1 (5 bases). Trimming took off 0 bases at V and 3 bases at J, with 15 bases between the two ends. This CDR3 is 16 amino acids long. CDR1 is SGHAT and CDR2 is FQNNGV in the germline V gene. In DNA, the CDR3 is TGTGCCAGCAGCTTAGATCGGGTACAGGCGCACTACGAGCAGTACTTC. Residues: CASSLDRVQAHYEQYF.

The chain has TRBV19 and TRBJ1-1; D may be TRBD1 (6 bases). The CDR3 is 16 residues long. V was trimmed by 5 bases and J by 3 bases, leaving 19 bases between them. CDR1 and CDR2 from the germline V gene are LNHDA and SQIVND (reference sequence). The CDR3 DNA reads TGTGCCAGTAGTCTTTTGCCGGGGGGCGGATACACTGAAGCTTTCTTT. Its protein product is CASSLLPGGGYTEAFF.

This chain joins TRBV3-1 (or the pseudogene TRBV3-2) and TRBJ1-2; possible D gene TRBD1, 5 bases. CDR3 length equals 14 residues. Germline CDR1 is LGHDT and CDR2 is YNNKEL (reference sequence). Trimming cost V 1 base and J 6 bases, with 12 bases left between them. The CDR3 DNA reads TGTGCCAGCAGCCAAGTCGTACAGGTAGATGGCTACACCTTC. Protein sequence: CASSQVVQVDGYTF.